The 10 T cell receptor beta chains below were found in one sample sequenced in a study of blood T cell repertoires in COVID-19 (TCRdb year 2020). Libraries were built with the immunoSEQ multiplex PCR assay. Here the immuneACCESS table is served through TCRdb, limited to in-frame sequences with V and J called. Missing clones are a known gap in these copies; in checked studies unresolved V genes cover under half, and the rest lacks a known reason. This sample holds tens of thousands of clones; 82% were observed only once. Around 10% of the sample goes to the ten largest clones. Sequenced sample: peripheral blood. The source is a man aged 45-65 years with acute or convalescent COVID-19.

The gene calls are TRBV7-7 and TRBJ2-7; D is possibly TRBD2 (5 bases). Germline V gene sequence: CDR1 SSHAT, CDR2 FNYEAQ (reference sequence). Between the trimmed V and J ends, which lost 5 bases and 6 bases, there was a span of 14 bases. This CDR3 contains 13 residues. The CDR3 is CASSPALGGEQYF. In DNA, the CDR3 is TGTGCCAGCAGCCCGGCCTTAGGAGGCGAGCAGTACTTC.

This chain links TRBV25-1 with TRBJ2-5, with D uncertain. Trimming stripped 4 bases from V and 4 bases from J, with 16 bases between. The CDR3 is 15 amino acids. CDR1 is MGHDK, CDR2 SYGVNS, per germline. The CDR3 nucleotides read TGTGCCAGCAGTGCGGTAGAGACACTTCCAGAGACCCAGTACTTC. Translating gives CASSAVETLPETQYF. The complete variable domain, with remaining parts taken from reference TRBV25-1 and TRBJ2-5, reads EADIYQTPRYLVIGTGKKITLECSQTMGHDKMYWYQQDPGMELHLIHYSYGVNSTEKGDLSSESTVSRIRTEHFPLTLESARPSHTSQYLCASSAVETLPETQYFGPGTRLLVL.

Only a few counts were recorded for this clone. Other DNA variants within this sample encode the same CDR3. The genes are TRBV6-5 and TRBJ1-5, with 9 bases that match TRBD1. V was clipped by 5 bases and J by 2 bases; unmatched bases: 1. There are 14 residues in the CDR3. Germline CDR1 and CDR2: MNHEY and SVGAGI. CDR3 DNA sequence: TGTGCCAGCAGTCGGGACAGGGGCAATCAGCCCCAGCATTTT. Translating it yields CASSRDRGNQPQHF.

The J gene is TRBJ1-1, the V gene TRBV25-1, with D unclear. This CDR3 region has 13 residues. The V and J ends lost 5 bases and 0 bases respectively, with 7 bases between them. CDR1 MGHDK and CDR2 SYGVNS come from the germline V gene. This chain's CDR3 is CASSNSMNTEAFF. CDR3 sequence (DNA): TGTGCCAGCAGTAACAGTATGAACACTGAAGCTTTCTTT.

The chain links TRBV28 to TRBJ2-6; TRBD1 aligns across 7 bases. Germline V gene sequence: CDR1 MDHEN, CDR2 SYDVKM. V lost 3 bases and J lost 0; bases outside the gene matches: 2. The CDR3 runs to 16 residues. The CDR3 here is CASSLGQLSGANVLTF. The CDR3 bases are TGTGCCAGCAGTTTGGGACAGCTCTCTGGGGCCAACGTCCTGACTTTC. The full variable domain, rest sourced from reference TRBV28 and TRBJ2-6, is DVKVTQSSRYLVKRTGEKVFLECVQDMDHENMFWYRQDPGLGLRLIYFSYDVKMKEKGDIPEGYSVSREKKERFSLILESASTNQTSMYLCASSLGQLSGANVLTFGAGSRLTVL.

This clone was counted a few times. V gene TRBV11-3 combines with J gene TRBJ1-1; D not resolved. The ends were cut back, 1 base at V and 5 bases at J, with 11 bases in the middle. This CDR3 is built from 14 residues. CDR1 and CDR2 from the germline V gene are SGHNT and YENEEA. The CDR3 here is CASSLGGVGTEAFF. CDR3 nucleotide sequence: TGTGCCAGCAGCTTAGGGGGAGTAGGGACTGAAGCTTTCTTT.

This chain uses TRBV6-5 with TRBJ2-7, with D maybe TRBD2 (6 bases). The CDR3 consists of 11 residues. Trimming took 6 bases from V and 5 from J, leaving 8 bases between them. Looked up from germline, CDR1 is MNHEY and CDR2 is SVGAGI. The CDR3 protein is CASRRGDEQYF. CDR3 nucleotide sequence: TGTGCCAGCAGGCGCGGGGACGAGCAGTACTTC.

This clone came up a few times. The CDR3 loop is CASSQLFSRTGNTIYF. The CDR3 bases are TGCGCCAGCAGCCAACTTTTCAGCAGGACTGGAAACACCATATATTTT. The V and J genes are TRBV4-1 and TRBJ1-3; D is unclear. Trimming took 2 bases from V and 2 from J, leaving 13 bases between them. Germline V lookup: CDR1 MGHRA, CDR2 YSYEKL. This CDR3 spans 16 amino acids.

DNA of the CDR3: TGTGCCAGCAGTTTAGCCGGAGATCAGCCCCAGCATTTT. Translated, it gives CASSLAGDQPQHF. This chain joins TRBV12-3 or TRBV12-4 and TRBJ1-5; D remains unclear. The CDR3 length is 13 residues. V dropped 0 bases and J dropped 5 bases, with 5 bases sitting between them.

This clone was counted a few times. V usage is TRBV30 and J usage is TRBJ1-5, with D hard to call. The ends were cut back, 1 base at V and 3 bases at J, with 13 bases in the middle. Germline values: CDR1 GTSNPN, CDR2 SVGIG (reference sequence). The CDR3 is 15 residues long. CDR3 protein: CAWSAAGGSNQPQHF. Here the CDR3 DNA reads TGTGCCTGGAGTGCCGCAGGTGGGTCCAATCAGCCCCAGCATTTT.